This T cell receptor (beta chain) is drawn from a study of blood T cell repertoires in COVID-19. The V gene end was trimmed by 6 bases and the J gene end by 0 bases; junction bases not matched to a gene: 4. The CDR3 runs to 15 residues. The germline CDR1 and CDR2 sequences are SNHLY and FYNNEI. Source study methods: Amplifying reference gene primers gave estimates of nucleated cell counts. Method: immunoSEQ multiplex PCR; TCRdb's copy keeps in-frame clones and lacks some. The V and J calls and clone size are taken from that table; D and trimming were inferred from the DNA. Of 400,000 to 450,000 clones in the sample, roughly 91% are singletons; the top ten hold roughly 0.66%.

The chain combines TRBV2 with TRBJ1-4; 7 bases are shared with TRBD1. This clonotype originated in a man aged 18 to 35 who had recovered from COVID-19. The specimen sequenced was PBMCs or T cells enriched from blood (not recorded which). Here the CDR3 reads CASSRQGATNEKLFF. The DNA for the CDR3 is TGTGCCAGCAGCCGACAGGGCGCAACTAATGAAAAACTGTTTTTT.